These T cell receptor beta chains were read from a single sample in a study of CD8 T cells in ankylosing spondylitis. TCRdb re-analysed the 5' RACE reads in MiXCR, keeping a single row per CDR3 protein. The data contain a few hundred thousand distinct CDR3 sequences, roughly 8% of them singletons. The sample comprised blood, either unsorted or a sorted T cell fraction (not recorded which). These receptors originate from a male donor with ankylosing spondylitis. Both conserved end residues are part of each CDR3. A D gene is named only where the DNA matches it firmly. Clone size is shown for a subset of rows, as once, few, many or a class of expanded clone.

v_gene: TRBV2; j_gene: TRBJ1-1; d_gene: -; abundance: many; CDR3aa: CASEEGGNTEAFF; CDR3nt: TGTGCCAGCGAAGAGGGGGGAAACACTGAAGCTTTCTTT
v_gene: TRBV28; j_gene: TRBJ2-7; d_gene: TRBD1; abundance: -; CDR3aa: CASSPTLIGQGRSHEQYF; CDR3nt: TGTGCCAGCAGCCCCACCCTGATAGGACAGGGGAGGAGCCACGAGCAGTACTTC
v_gene: TRBV6-1; j_gene: TRBJ1-2; d_gene: -; abundance: -; CDR3aa: CAIASSGQKGYTF; CDR3nt: TGTGCCATCGCCTCGTCGGGACAAAAAGGCTACACCTTC
v_gene: TRBV20-1; j_gene: TRBJ1-2; d_gene: TRBD1; abundance: -; CDR3aa: CSAREGQGYGYTF; CDR3nt: TGCAGTGCTAGAGAGGGACAGGGCTATGGCTACACCTTC
v_gene: TRBV20-1; j_gene: TRBJ2-1; d_gene: TRBD1; abundance: -; CDR3aa: CSATTGGALGEQFF; CDR3nt: TGCAGTGCTACAACAGGGGGCGCACTGGGTGAGCAGTTCTTC
v_gene: TRBV7-7; j_gene: TRBJ2-2; d_gene: -; abundance: few; CDR3aa: CASSLAFEGELFF; CDR3nt: TGTGCTAGCAGCTTAGCCTTTGAGGGGGAGCTGTTTTTT
v_gene: TRBV28; j_gene: TRBJ1-4; d_gene: TRBD1; abundance: few; CDR3aa: CASSPRTGYLEKLFF; CDR3nt: TGTGCCAGCAGTCCCCGGACAGGTTATCTCGAAAAACTGTTTTTT
v_gene: TRBV21-1; j_gene: TRBJ2-7; d_gene: -; abundance: -; CDR3aa: CASSNKLAGRSYEQYF; CDR3nt: TGTGCCAGCAGCAATAAACTAGCGGGACGTTCCTACGAGCAGTACTTC
v_gene: TRBV6-2/TRBV6-3; j_gene: TRBJ1-5; d_gene: TRBD1; abundance: -; CDR3aa: CASSDRGVRAQPQHF; CDR3nt: TGTGCCAGCAGTGACAGGGGGGTTCGTGCTCAGCCCCAGCATTTT
v_gene: TRBV7-2; j_gene: TRBJ2-5; d_gene: TRBD2; abundance: -; CDR3aa: CASSLGGRAGKTQYF; CDR3nt: TGTGCCAGCAGCTTAGGAGGGAGGGCCGGAAAGACCCAGTACTTC
v_gene: TRBV20-1; j_gene: TRBJ2-3; d_gene: -; abundance: few; CDR3aa: CSAELGTDTQYF; CDR3nt: TGCAGTGCTGAACTAGGAACAGATACGCAGTATTTT
v_gene: TRBV7-8; j_gene: TRBJ2-7; d_gene: TRBD2; abundance: -; CDR3aa: CASSLIGGLTYEQYF; CDR3nt: TGTGCCAGCAGCTTAATTGGGGGACTAACCTACGAGCAGTACTTC
v_gene: TRBV20-1; j_gene: TRBJ1-1; d_gene: -; abundance: few; CDR3aa: CSANGGNTEAFF; CDR3nt: TGCAGTGCTAATGGGGGAAACACTGAAGCTTTCTTT
v_gene: TRBV7-2; j_gene: TRBJ1-1; d_gene: -; abundance: many; CDR3aa: CASSLRAATPAFF; CDR3nt: TGTGCCAGCAGCTTAAGGGCCGCTACCCCAGCTTTCTTT
v_gene: TRBV9; j_gene: TRBJ2-1; d_gene: -; abundance: -; CDR3aa: CASSVGVSLDEQFF; CDR3nt: TGTGCCAGCAGCGTAGGAGTTTCTTTGGATGAGCAGTTCTTC
v_gene: TRBV15; j_gene: TRBJ2-7; d_gene: TRBD2; abundance: -; CDR3aa: CATSRVTSGGYEQYF; CDR3nt: TGTGCCACCAGCAGAGTTACTAGCGGAGGTTACGAGCAGTACTTC
v_gene: TRBV9; j_gene: TRBJ2-7; d_gene: -; abundance: many; CDR3aa: CASSPRLGNHEQYF; CDR3nt: TGTGCCAGCAGCCCCCGACTAGGAAATCACGAGCAGTACTTC
v_gene: TRBV29-1; j_gene: TRBJ2-1; d_gene: TRBD1; abundance: few; CDR3aa: CSVKPGQGGDEQFF; CDR3nt: TGCAGCGTTAAACCAGGACAGGGGGGGGATGAGCAGTTCTTC
v_gene: TRBV29-1; j_gene: TRBJ2-3; d_gene: -; abundance: few; CDR3aa: CSVKLGSGTDTQYF; CDR3nt: TGCAGCGTAAAACTAGGGTCTGGCACAGATACGCAGTATTTT
v_gene: TRBV3-1; j_gene: TRBJ2-3; d_gene: -; abundance: many; CDR3aa: CASSQEGWRADTQYF; CDR3nt: TGTGCCAGCAGCCAAGAAGGTTGGCGCGCAGATACGCAGTATTTT
v_gene: TRBV6-4; j_gene: TRBJ2-1; d_gene: TRBD2; abundance: few; CDR3aa: CASRDSGNGGYEQFF; CDR3nt: TGTGCCAGCAGAGATAGCGGGAACGGGGGCTATGAGCAGTTCTTC
v_gene: TRBV3-1; j_gene: TRBJ1-4; d_gene: TRBD1; abundance: few; CDR3aa: CASSRRQGGEKLFF; CDR3nt: TGTGCCAGCAGCCGACGACAGGGTGGCGAAAAACTGTTTTTT
v_gene: TRBV2; j_gene: TRBJ2-1; d_gene: -; abundance: few; CDR3aa: CASTSFLPRNEQFF; CDR3nt: TGTGCCAGCACCTCGTTTCTGCCTCGCAATGAGCAGTTCTTC
v_gene: TRBV4-1; j_gene: TRBJ2-1; d_gene: -; abundance: many; CDR3aa: CASSPQGAGAREGTYNEQFF; CDR3nt: TGCGCCAGCAGCCCTCAAGGGGCCGGGGCAAGAGAAGGCACCTACAATGAGCAGTTCTTC
v_gene: TRBV20-1; j_gene: TRBJ2-5; d_gene: TRBD2; abundance: few; CDR3aa: CSAERRRLAGSETQYF; CDR3nt: TGCAGTGCGGAAAGGCGGCGACTAGCGGGATCAGAGACCCAGTACTTC
v_gene: TRBV7-9; j_gene: TRBJ2-5; d_gene: -; abundance: -; CDR3aa: CASSFSMGVQLGETQYF; CDR3nt: TGTGCCAGCAGTTTTTCAATGGGAGTGCAGCTAGGCGAGACCCAGTACTTC
v_gene: TRBV9; j_gene: TRBJ2-2; d_gene: -; abundance: few; CDR3aa: CASSVVPNYANTGELFF; CDR3nt: TGTGCCAGCAGCGTAGTCCCAAACTACGCGAACACCGGGGAGCTGTTTTTT
v_gene: TRBV12-3/TRBV12-4; j_gene: TRBJ1-2; d_gene: -; abundance: -; CDR3aa: CASRREIRGGYTF; CDR3nt: TGTGCCAGCAGACGAGAAATTCGGGGTGGCTACACCTTC
v_gene: TRBV12-3/TRBV12-4; j_gene: TRBJ2-5; d_gene: TRBD2; abundance: few; CDR3aa: CASSFGRGLVKETQYF; CDR3nt: TGTGCCAGCAGTTTTGGCCGGGGACTAGTTAAGGAGACCCAGTACTTC
v_gene: TRBV4-3; j_gene: TRBJ1-4; d_gene: -; abundance: few; CDR3aa: CASSHLTGVREEKLFF; CDR3nt: TGCGCCAGCAGCCACCTTACCGGGGTCAGAGAAGAAAAACTGTTTTTT
v_gene: TRBV5-1; j_gene: TRBJ2-2; d_gene: TRBD1; abundance: -; CDR3aa: CASSLAAGTGDTGELFF; CDR3nt: TGCGCCAGCAGCTTGGCCGCCGGGACAGGGGACACCGGGGAGCTGTTTTTT
v_gene: TRBV7-2; j_gene: TRBJ2-7; d_gene: -; abundance: few; CDR3aa: CASSLEGNYEQYF; CDR3nt: TGTGCCAGCAGCTTAGAAGGGAACTACGAGCAGTACTTC
v_gene: TRBV12-3/TRBV12-4; j_gene: TRBJ2-7; d_gene: -; abundance: -; CDR3aa: CASSGWGSYEQYF; CDR3nt: TGTGCCAGCAGCGGGTGGGGCTCCTACGAGCAGTACTTC
v_gene: TRBV6-1; j_gene: TRBJ2-7; d_gene: TRBD1; abundance: -; CDR3aa: CASRTRDRGYEQYF; CDR3nt: TGTGCCAGCAGGACCCGGGACAGGGGCTACGAGCAGTACTTC
v_gene: TRBV29-1; j_gene: TRBJ2-5; d_gene: -; abundance: many; CDR3aa: CSVLSPETQYF; CDR3nt: TGCAGCGTCCTCTCTCCGGAGACCCAGTACTTC
v_gene: TRBV7-9; j_gene: TRBJ2-7; d_gene: TRBD2; abundance: -; CDR3aa: CASSSSSGLAPYEQYF; CDR3nt: TGTGCCAGCAGCTCAAGTAGTGGACTAGCGCCCTACGAGCAGTACTTC
v_gene: TRBV7-9; j_gene: TRBJ2-7; d_gene: TRBD1; abundance: few; CDR3aa: CASSILPGQAYEQYF; CDR3nt: TGTGCCAGCAGCATACTTCCGGGACAGGCCTACGAGCAGTACTTC
v_gene: TRBV27; j_gene: TRBJ1-2; d_gene: -; abundance: many; CDR3aa: CASSLSSPSDSSNYGYTF; CDR3nt: TGTGCCAGCAGTTTATCAAGCCCATCGGACAGCTCTAACTATGGCTACACCTTC
v_gene: TRBV5-4; j_gene: TRBJ2-6; d_gene: -; abundance: -; CDR3aa: CASSAQLSGANVLTF; CDR3nt: TGTGCCAGCAGCGCGCAGCTCTCTGGGGCCAACGTCCTGACTTTC
v_gene: TRBV24-1; j_gene: TRBJ2-7; d_gene: -; abundance: -; CDR3aa: CATSAGRWDEQYF; CDR3nt: TGTGCCACCAGTGCAGGCCGCTGGGACGAGCAGTACTTC
v_gene: TRBV7-6; j_gene: TRBJ2-5; d_gene: TRBD2; abundance: many; CDR3aa: CASSLVGLAGETQYF; CDR3nt: TGTGCCAGCAGCTTAGTAGGTCTAGCGGGAGAGACCCAGTACTTC
v_gene: TRBV7-9; j_gene: TRBJ2-5; d_gene: TRBD2; abundance: few; CDR3aa: CASSSRTSGTPQETQYF; CDR3nt: TGTGCCAGCAGCTCCCGGACTAGCGGGACTCCCCAAGAGACCCAGTACTTC
v_gene: TRBV29-1; j_gene: TRBJ1-1; d_gene: -; abundance: many; CDR3aa: CSAVPWVDTEAFF; CDR3nt: TGCAGCGCTGTCCCCTGGGTCGACACTGAAGCTTTCTTT
v_gene: TRBV25-1; j_gene: TRBJ1-1; d_gene: -; abundance: -; CDR3aa: CASSPGRGSMHTEAFF; CDR3nt: TGTGCCAGCAGTCCAGGTAGGGGGTCCATGCACACTGAAGCTTTCTTT
v_gene: TRBV20-1; j_gene: TRBJ1-5; d_gene: TRBD1; abundance: many; CDR3aa: CSARATGGTGGQPQHF; CDR3nt: TGCAGTGCTAGAGCCACCGGAGGGACAGGGGGACAGCCCCAGCATTTT
v_gene: TRBV5-1; j_gene: TRBJ2-3; d_gene: -; abundance: -; CDR3aa: CASSFYPTPNTDTQYF; CDR3nt: TGCGCCAGCAGCTTCTACCCGACGCCAAACACAGATACGCAGTATTTT
v_gene: TRBV25-1; j_gene: TRBJ1-6; d_gene: -; abundance: many; CDR3aa: CASSDSKSSYNSPLHF; CDR3nt: TGTGCCAGCAGTGATTCAAAGAGCTCCTATAATTCACCCCTCCACTTT
v_gene: TRBV3-1; j_gene: TRBJ2-5; d_gene: TRBD2; abundance: -; CDR3aa: CASSHGGSWETQYF; CDR3nt: TGTGCCAGCAGCCATGGCGGGAGTTGGGAGACCCAGTACTTC
v_gene: TRBV5-1; j_gene: TRBJ2-7; d_gene: TRBD1; abundance: many; CDR3aa: CASSFGQVPHEQYF; CDR3nt: TGCGCCAGCAGCTTCGGACAGGTTCCGCACGAGCAGTACTTC
v_gene: TRBV7-7; j_gene: TRBJ2-1; d_gene: -; abundance: few; CDR3aa: CASSPRASHEQFF; CDR3nt: TGTGCCAGCAGCCCTAGAGCCAGCCATGAGCAGTTCTTC
v_gene: TRBV12-3/TRBV12-4; j_gene: TRBJ2-3; d_gene: TRBD2; abundance: many; CDR3aa: CASSLREAPTDTQYF; CDR3nt: TGTGCCAGCAGTTTGCGGGAGGCCCCTACAGATACGCAGTATTTT
v_gene: TRBV12-3/TRBV12-4; j_gene: TRBJ2-1; d_gene: -; abundance: many; CDR3aa: CASRRLSYNEQFF; CDR3nt: TGTGCCAGCCGTCGACTGAGCTACAATGAGCAGTTCTTC
v_gene: TRBV10-3; j_gene: TRBJ1-6; d_gene: TRBD1; abundance: few; CDR3aa: CAIRGDRGGNSPLHF; CDR3nt: TGTGCCATCAGGGGGGACAGGGGAGGAAATTCACCCCTCCACTTT